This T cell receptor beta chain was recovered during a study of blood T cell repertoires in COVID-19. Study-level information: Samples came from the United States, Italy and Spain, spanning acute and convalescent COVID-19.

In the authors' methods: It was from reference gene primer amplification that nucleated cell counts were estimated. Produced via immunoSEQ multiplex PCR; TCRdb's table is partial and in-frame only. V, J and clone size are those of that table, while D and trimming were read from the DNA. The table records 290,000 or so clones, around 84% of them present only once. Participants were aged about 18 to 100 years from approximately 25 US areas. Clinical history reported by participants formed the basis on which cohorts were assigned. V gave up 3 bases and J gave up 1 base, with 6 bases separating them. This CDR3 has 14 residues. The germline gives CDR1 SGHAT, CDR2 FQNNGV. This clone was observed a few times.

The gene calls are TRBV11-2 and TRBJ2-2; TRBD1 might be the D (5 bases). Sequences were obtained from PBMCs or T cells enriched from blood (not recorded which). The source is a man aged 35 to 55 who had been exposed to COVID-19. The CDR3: CASSFQGNTGELFF. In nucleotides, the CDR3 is TGTGCCAGCAGCTTCCAGGGGAACACCGGGGAGCTGTTTTTT.